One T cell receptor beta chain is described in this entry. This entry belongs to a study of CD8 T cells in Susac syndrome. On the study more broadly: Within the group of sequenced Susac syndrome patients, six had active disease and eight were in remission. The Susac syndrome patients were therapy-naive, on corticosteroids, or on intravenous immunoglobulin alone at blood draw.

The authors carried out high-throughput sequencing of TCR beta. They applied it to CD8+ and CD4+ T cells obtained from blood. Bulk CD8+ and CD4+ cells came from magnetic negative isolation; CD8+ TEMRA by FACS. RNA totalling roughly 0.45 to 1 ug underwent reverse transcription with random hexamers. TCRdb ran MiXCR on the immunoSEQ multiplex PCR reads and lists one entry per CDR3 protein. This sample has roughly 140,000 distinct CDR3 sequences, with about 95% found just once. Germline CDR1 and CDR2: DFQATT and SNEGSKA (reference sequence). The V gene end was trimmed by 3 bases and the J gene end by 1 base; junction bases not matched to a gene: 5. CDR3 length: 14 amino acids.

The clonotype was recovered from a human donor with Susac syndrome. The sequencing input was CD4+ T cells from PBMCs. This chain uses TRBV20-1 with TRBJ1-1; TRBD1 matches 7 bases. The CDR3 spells CSASPGGPNTEAFF. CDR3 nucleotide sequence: TGCAGTGCTAGCCCAGGGGGGCCGAACACTGAAGCTTTCTTT.